The entry that follows covers one TCR beta chain sequence. No antigen is known for it. The data originate from a study of blood T cells in healthy people across ages. Germline values: CDR1 LGHNA, CDR2 YSLEER. Trimming left V 0 bases short and J 2 bases short, with 24 bases between. This CDR3 comprises 20 residues. PBMCs, at least 6 million per sample, were isolated. Study conclusions and caveats: A greater number of naive CD4+ cells and higher diversity distinguished long-lived donors from aged donors.

Sample-barcoded 5' priming and a J-beta primer mix drove a second PCR of about 6 to 12 cycles. Researchers report that each sample yielded at least 2.5 million CDR3-containing paired-end reads. TCRdb reanalysed the 5' RACE reads using MiXCR and keeps one entry per CDR3 protein. The sample lists 700,000 to 950,000 distinct CDR3 sequences, 55% to 70% occurring once. The chain has TRBV4-3 and TRBJ2-3; TRBD2 might be the D (6 bases). The sequenced material came from blood. The receptor was isolated from a man between 25 and 39 years old in good health. CDR3 sequence reads: CASSQENLRVWDSSTDTQYF. CDR3 nucleotides: TGCGCCAGCAGCCAAGAAAACTTGAGGGTGTGGGACTCCTCCACAGATACGCAGTATTTT.